The rows below give T cell receptor beta chains drawn from one sample of a study of regulatory T cells in long-lasting Graves disease. One entry per CDR3 protein, called by TCRdb with MiXCR from the multiplex PCR reads. The repertoire consists of roughly 400,000 distinct CDR3 sequences, with around 15% occurring once and the leading ten covering about 23%. These data also featured in a second study, about T cells in Graves' hyperthyroidism and ophthalmopathy.

Specimen: peripheral blood mononuclear cells (PBMCs), collected at new diagnosis, from a patient treated with antithyroid drugs. The receptors stem from a woman aged 18-29 years with Graves disease. Both conserved end residues are trimmed from each CDR3.

v_gene	j_gene	CDR3aa
TRBV28	TRBJ2-7	ASTLTPQGFYEQY
TRBV5-5	TRBJ2-1	ASSLIPSSGMGEQF
TRBV2	TRBJ2-3	ASSGLAGAQDTQY
TRBV4-1	TRBJ2-7	ASSQDLQTSSHEQY
TRBV7-7	TRBJ2-3	ASSFGAGGTTDTQY
TRBV20-1	TRBJ1-5	SATRVFNQPQH
TRBV7-2	TRBJ1-2	ASSLPGGIYYGYT
TRBV28	TRBJ2-1	ASSLLASGSNEQF
TRBV9	TRBJ2-3	ASSVGAGVETDTQY
TRBV6-1	TRBJ1-5	ASRTRQGRQPQH
TRBV7-9	TRBJ2-1	AGWASGRQNEQF
TRBV20-1	TRBJ2-1	SVSGTYNEQF
TRBV30	TRBJ1-5	AWSPSHGTVNQPQH
TRBV20-1	TRBJ2-7	SATRDLKPYEQY
TRBV5-5	TRBJ2-3	ASSKQGGGTDTQY
TRBV6-5	TRBJ1-6	ASSYGTHRFPPNSPLH
TRBV7-9	TRBJ2-1	ASSLAGGLAGVWYEQF
TRBV5-6	TRBJ2-5	ASRVWGGQETQY
TRBV7-2	TRBJ2-5	ASKDQPGGQETQY
TRBV11-2	TRBJ2-5	ASSQNPTGVWETQY
TRBV2	TRBJ2-7	ASGLTGGRAYEQY
TRBV7-2	TRBJ2-3	ASSLDRVTDTQY
TRBV12-3/TRBV12-4	TRBJ2-7	ASSFGVFYEQY
TRBV4-1	TRBJ1-2	ASSQGTNYGYT
TRBV20-1	TRBJ2-7	SAYSGSSYEQY
TRBV10-1	TRBJ2-5	ASSDLAGRETQY
TRBV5-1	TRBJ2-1	ASSLGLVAGTEQF
TRBV5-1	TRBJ1-1	ASSGEGTEAF
TRBV7-8	TRBJ2-4	ASSLELARLAKNIQY
TRBV6-1	TRBJ2-1	ASLLADYSNEQF
TRBV29-1	TRBJ2-5	SVEGRGPQETQY
TRBV7-7	TRBJ2-5	ASSLGTSDQETQY
TRBV2	TRBJ2-2	ASSVTTNTGELF
TRBV20-1	TRBJ2-4	SASTPGGAKNIQH
TRBV12-3/TRBV12-4	TRBJ2-1	ASSQTLAGGPVAF